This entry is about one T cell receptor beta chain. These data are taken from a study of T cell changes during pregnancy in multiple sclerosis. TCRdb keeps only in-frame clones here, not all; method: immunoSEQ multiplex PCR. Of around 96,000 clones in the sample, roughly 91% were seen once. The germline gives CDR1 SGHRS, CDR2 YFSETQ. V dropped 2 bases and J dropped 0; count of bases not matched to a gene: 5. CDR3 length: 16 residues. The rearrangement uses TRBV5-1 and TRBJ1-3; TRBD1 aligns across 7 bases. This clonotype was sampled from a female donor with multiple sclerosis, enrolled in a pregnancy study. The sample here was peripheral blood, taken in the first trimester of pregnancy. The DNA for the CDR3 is TGCGCCAGCAGCTTCTGGACAGGTACCTCTGGAAACACCATATATTTT. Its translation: CASSFWTGTSGNTIYF. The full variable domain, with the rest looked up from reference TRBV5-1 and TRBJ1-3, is KAGVTQTPRYLIKTRGQQVTLSCSPISGHRSVSWYQQTPGQGLQFLFEYFSETQRNKGNFPGRFSGRQFSNSRSEMNVSTLELGDSALYLCASSFWTGTSGNTIYFGEGSWLTVV.